The rows below give T cell receptor beta chains drawn from one sample of a study of spatial heterogeneity in lung cancer. TCRdb itself ran the 5' RACE reads through MiXCR, one entry per CDR3 protein. This sample has approximately 8,800 distinct CDR3 sequences; 5.4% occur once, and the top ten carry 24%. The starting material was lung tumor tissue, obtained at surgery. Receptors originate from a male donor with early-stage non-small cell lung cancer. Each CDR3 is given with its conserved first and last residue. The D gene is left open where the match is weak. Rows may omit the clone size; those that give it use once, few, many or a size class.

V: TRBV28; size: many; J: TRBJ2-2; D: TRBD1; DNA: TGTGCCAGCAGTCGGACAGGGGCCCCCTCGAACACCGGGGAGCTGTTTTTT; CDR3: CASSRTGAPSNTGELFF
V: TRBV20-1; size: large; J: TRBJ2-5; D: NA; DNA: TGCAGTGCTAGAGATAGGCGGCCAGATCAAGAGACCCAGTACTTC; CDR3: CSARDRRPDQETQYF
V: TRBV7-2; size: NA; J: TRBJ2-1; D: NA; DNA: TGTGCCAGCAGCTCAGCCGCGAGCTCCTACAATGAGCAGTTCTTC; CDR3: CASSSAASSYNEQFF
V: TRBV7-6; size: many; J: TRBJ2-2; D: NA; DNA: TGTGCCAGCAGCCTGGGGGAAGTGAGAGAGCTGTTTTTT; CDR3: CASSLGEVRELFF
V: TRBV28; size: many; J: TRBJ2-7; D: NA; DNA: TGTGCCAGCAGACAACCCGGACAGTACGAGCAGTACTTC; CDR3: CASRQPGQYEQYF
V: TRBV20-1; size: many; J: TRBJ2-1; D: TRBD2; DNA: TGCAGTGCTAGGGCCCCCCCAGCGGGAGGGCCGAACCGACCCGAAGATGAGCAGTTCTTC; CDR3: CSARAPPAGGPNRPEDEQFF
V: TRBV5-6; size: many; J: TRBJ1-2; D: NA; DNA: TGTGCCAGCAGCTTGGCAAGGGTGGGGGATAGCTATGGCTACACCTTC; CDR3: CASSLARVGDSYGYTF
V: TRBV29-1; size: many; J: TRBJ2-1; D: TRBD2; DNA: TGCAGCGTGTCCGCTAGCGGGAGTATCGATGAGCAGTTCTTC; CDR3: CSVSASGSIDEQFF
V: TRBV6-5; size: many; J: TRBJ2-7; D: NA; DNA: TGTGCCAGCAGTTACGACGGTTACTACGAGCAGTACTTC; CDR3: CASSYDGYYEQYF
V: TRBV9; size: NA; J: TRBJ2-7; D: TRBD2; DNA: TGTGCCAGCAGCGCCTCCACTAGCGGGAGTACCTACGAGCAGTACTTC; CDR3: CASSASTSGSTYEQYF
V: TRBV3-1; size: few; J: TRBJ2-1; D: NA; DNA: TGTGCCAGCAGCCAAGTAAACCCTAATGAGCAGTTCTTC; CDR3: CASSQVNPNEQFF
V: TRBV3-1; size: medium-sized; J: TRBJ1-5; D: NA; DNA: TGTGCCAGCAGCCGTACAAATAGCAATCAGCCCCAGCATTTT; CDR3: CASSRTNSNQPQHF
V: TRBV20-1; size: many; J: TRBJ1-2; D: TRBD1; DNA: TGCAGTGCTAGAGGGACGGCGGGACAGGGGATTAGTGGCTACACCTTC; CDR3: CSARGTAGQGISGYTF
V: TRBV6-1; size: many; J: TRBJ2-4; D: TRBD2; DNA: TGTGCCAGCAGTGGGCTAGCGGGGGGGCGGTCCAAAAACATTCAGTACTTC; CDR3: CASSGLAGGRSKNIQYF
V: TRBV5-5; size: medium-sized; J: TRBJ2-7; D: TRBD2; DNA: TGTGCCAGCAGCTTGGGAGCGGGAGTCGCCTACGAGCAGTACTTC; CDR3: CASSLGAGVAYEQYF
V: TRBV7-6; size: many; J: TRBJ2-1; D: TRBD2; DNA: TGTGCCAGCAGCTTATGGGCCGAGCGGGAAAGGAATGAGCAGTTCTTC; CDR3: CASSLWAERERNEQFF
V: TRBV3-1; size: many; J: TRBJ2-3; D: TRBD1; DNA: TGTGCCAGCAGCCAAGGGACAGGGTCGGATACGCAGTATTTT; CDR3: CASSQGTGSDTQYF
V: TRBV20-1; size: few; J: TRBJ1-5; D: NA; DNA: TGCAGTGCTGGGGACGGGGATCAGCCCCAGCATTTT; CDR3: CSAGDGDQPQHF
V: TRBV7-9; size: many; J: TRBJ2-1; D: TRBD1; DNA: TGTGCCAGCAGATCCATCGGGACAGGGTCCAATGAGCAGTTCTTC; CDR3: CASRSIGTGSNEQFF
V: TRBV5-1; size: NA; J: TRBJ2-4; D: NA; DNA: TGCGCCAGCAGCTTGGACAGCGTCCACCAGTACTTC; CDR3: CASSLDSVHQYF
V: TRBV29-1; size: many; J: TRBJ1-4; D: NA; DNA: TGCAGCGTTGGGTTACCGGACGGGGCGGGTGAAAAACTGTTTTTT; CDR3: CSVGLPDGAGEKLFF
V: TRBV20-1; size: many; J: TRBJ1-2; D: NA; DNA: TGCAGTGCCCCCCCCGGGGAAAACTATGGCTACACCTTC; CDR3: CSAPPGENYGYTF
V: TRBV27; size: medium-sized; J: TRBJ1-1; D: NA; DNA: TGTGCCAGCATGATCTCCGGGGACACTGAAGCTTTCTTT; CDR3: CASMISGDTEAFF
V: TRBV6-2/TRBV6-3; size: many; J: TRBJ2-2; D: NA; DNA: TGTGCCAGCAGTTACCAGGAGAACACCGGGGAGCTGTTTTTT; CDR3: CASSYQENTGELFF
V: TRBV7-9; size: many; J: TRBJ2-2; D: NA; DNA: TGTGCCAGCAGCTTAGGGACGAGTACCGGGGAGCTGTTTTTT; CDR3: CASSLGTSTGELFF
V: TRBV20-1; size: many; J: TRBJ1-2; D: NA; DNA: TGCAGTGTGGGTGGCTACACCTTC; CDR3: CSVGGYTF
V: TRBV7-8; size: many; J: TRBJ1-5; D: NA; DNA: TGTGCCAGCAGCTTAACGGGGAGTCAGCCCCAGCATTTT; CDR3: CASSLTGSQPQHF
V: TRBV28; size: NA; J: TRBJ2-3; D: NA; DNA: TGTGCCAGCAGCCGAGGCGGGAAGGCGGTAGATACGCAGTATTTT; CDR3: CASSRGGKAVDTQYF
V: TRBV5-4; size: few; J: TRBJ2-1; D: NA; DNA: TGTGCCAGCAGCCCGTCCCTGTTGAGTGAGCAGTTCTTC; CDR3: CASSPSLLSEQFF
V: TRBV5-4; size: many; J: TRBJ2-1; D: NA; DNA: TGTGCCAGCAGCTTGGGACTACTAGCCAATGAGCAGTTCTTC; CDR3: CASSLGLLANEQFF
V: TRBV20-1; size: many; J: TRBJ2-6; D: NA; DNA: TGCAGTGCTGATACAGCTCGCTCTGGGGCCAACGTCCTGACTTTC; CDR3: CSADTARSGANVLTF
V: TRBV20-1; size: many; J: TRBJ1-5; D: NA; DNA: TGCAGTGCTGGCGGGGGAGACAATCAGCCCCAGCATTTT; CDR3: CSAGGGDNQPQHF
V: TRBV3-1; size: many; J: TRBJ2-1; D: NA; DNA: TGTGCCAGCAGCCAAAAGAGAGGGGGGCTATTAATGAATGAGCAGTTCTTC; CDR3: CASSQKRGGLLMNEQFF
V: TRBV2; size: medium-sized; J: TRBJ2-1; D: TRBD2; DNA: TGTGCCAGCAAAGGCGGGAGTATGTATGAGCAGTTCTTC; CDR3: CASKGGSMYEQFF
V: TRBV4-2; size: NA; J: TRBJ2-7; D: TRBD2; DNA: TGTGCCAGCAGCCCAAGGGCTAGCGGGTTGGCCTACGAGCAGTACTTC; CDR3: CASSPRASGLAYEQYF
V: TRBV7-9; size: many; J: TRBJ2-7; D: TRBD1; DNA: TGTGCCAGCAGCTTGACAGGGGTTACCTACGAGCAGTACTTC; CDR3: CASSLTGVTYEQYF
V: TRBV7-9; size: many; J: TRBJ2-3; D: NA; DNA: TGTGCCAGCAGCCCCTGGGGGGCTGGCACAGATACGCAGTATTTT; CDR3: CASSPWGAGTDTQYF
V: TRBV6-1; size: many; J: TRBJ1-2; D: TRBD1; DNA: TGTGCCAGCACAACTCTCAGACAGGGGTTGGGCGGCTACACCTTC; CDR3: CASTTLRQGLGGYTF
V: TRBV7-6; size: many; J: TRBJ2-5; D: NA; DNA: TGTGCCAGCAGCTTAGCGCTAGAGACCCAGTACTTC; CDR3: CASSLALETQYF
V: TRBV27; size: many; J: TRBJ2-1; D: NA; DNA: TGTGCCAGCAGTTTTTCCACTGGTAATGAGCAGTTCTTC; CDR3: CASSFSTGNEQFF
V: TRBV20-1; size: many; J: TRBJ2-5; D: NA; DNA: TGCAGTGCTATAGAGAGCGGAGTCGAGACCCAGTACTTC; CDR3: CSAIESGVETQYF
V: TRBV20-1; size: few; J: TRBJ2-5; D: TRBD2; DNA: TGCAGTGCTAGTGGATTACTAGCGGCCGAAGAGACCCAGTACTTC; CDR3: CSASGLLAAEETQYF
V: TRBV30; size: many; J: TRBJ1-5; D: NA; DNA: TGTGCCTGGAGTGTAGGTCGCCTCGCCAATCAGCCCCAGCATTTT; CDR3: CAWSVGRLANQPQHF
V: TRBV20-1; size: many; J: TRBJ2-5; D: TRBD2; DNA: TGCAGTGCTAGAGACCCGGGACTAGCGGGGGGCGGGCCACCAGAGACCCAGTACTTC; CDR3: CSARDPGLAGGGPPETQYF
V: TRBV6-1; size: medium-sized; J: TRBJ1-5; D: NA; DNA: TGTGCCAGCAGGCCCGACAGGTATCAGCCCCAGCATTTT; CDR3: CASRPDRYQPQHF
V: TRBV28; size: many; J: TRBJ1-2; D: NA; DNA: TGTGCCAGCAGTCAGGACGATGGATATGGCTACACCTTC; CDR3: CASSQDDGYGYTF
V: TRBV4-2; size: NA; J: TRBJ2-7; D: NA; DNA: TGTGCCAGCAGCCAAGAGTTGAGATACGAGCAGTACTTC; CDR3: CASSQELRYEQYF
V: TRBV7-6; size: many; J: TRBJ2-7; D: TRBD1; DNA: TGTGCCAGCAGCTTAGCCACCTCCGGGACAGGGATAACCTACGAGCAGTACTTC; CDR3: CASSLATSGTGITYEQYF
V: TRBV23-1; size: many; J: TRBJ2-5; D: NA; DNA: TGCGCCAGCAGTCAAAACGAGACTACTCAAGAGACCCAGTACTTC; CDR3: CASSQNETTQETQYF
V: TRBV20-1; size: many; J: TRBJ2-7; D: NA; DNA: TGCAGTGCTAGAGGGGATTACGAGCAGTACTTC; CDR3: CSARGDYEQYF
V: TRBV7-9; size: many; J: TRBJ1-5; D: NA; DNA: TGTGCCAGCAGCTTAGACAGTTATCAGCCCCAGCATTTT; CDR3: CASSLDSYQPQHF
V: TRBV18; size: many; J: TRBJ1-4; D: NA; DNA: TGTGCCAGCTCTCCGGCCGGCCTGGGTAATGAAAAACTGTTTTTT; CDR3: CASSPAGLGNEKLFF